The 28 T cell receptor beta chains given below trace back to one sample, sequenced in a study of blood T cell repertoires in COVID-19. Data came from immunoSEQ multiplex PCR; TCRdb stores just in-frame clones and leaves some out. The table has some 320,000 clones, 87% seen once. Specimen: PBMCs or T cells enriched from blood (not recorded which). The source of these receptors is a woman aged 25 to 39 who had recovered from COVID-19.

The chain couples TRBV9 to TRBJ2-7; 11 bases agree with TRBD2. CDR3 size: 17 residues. Germline assignment: CDR1 SGDLS and CDR2 YYNGEE. After removal of 4 bases from V and 1 base from J, the junction contained 10 bases not matched to a gene. The DNA for the CDR3 is TGTGCCAGCAGCCCCCGAGTGGGACTAGCGGTTTCCTACGAGCAGTACTTC. Its protein product is CASSPRVGLAVSYEQYF. The whole variable domain, filled in from reference TRBV9 and TRBJ2-7, reads DSGVTQTPKHLITATGQRVTLRCSPRSGDLSVYWYQQSLDQGLQFLIQYYNGEERAKGNILERFSAQQFPDLHSELNLSSLELGDSALYFCASSPRVGLAVSYEQYFGPGTRLTVT.

The chain combines TRBV28 with TRBJ2-6, with TRBD1 identical over 7 bases. V dropped 10 bases and J dropped 0; count of bases not matched to a gene: 6. This CDR3 comprises 15 residues. Germline V gene data show CDR1 as MDHEN and CDR2 as SYDVKM. The CDR3 region is CAKTGRASGANVLTF. The DNA of the CDR3 is TGTGCCAAGACAGGGAGAGCCTCTGGGGCCAACGTCCTGACTTTC.

The genes are TRBV5-1 and TRBJ2-1, with 12 bases fitting TRBD2. V dropped 4 bases and J dropped 7; count of bases not matched to a gene: 9. Germline assignment: CDR1 SGHRS and CDR2 YFSETQ. The length of the CDR3 is 16 residues. The CDR3 DNA sequence: TGCGCCAGCAGCCCACCTGCTAGCGGGGGGGCGAATGAGCAGTTCTTC. This translates into CASSPPASGGANEQFF.

The chain employs TRBV19 and TRBJ1-2, with TRBD1 matching 9 bases. The CDR3 totals 16 residues. Germline CDR1 reads LNHDA; CDR2 reads SQIVND (reference sequence). The J segment lost 4 bases and the V segment lost 3 bases, leaving 9 bases of the junction unmatched. CDR3 nucleotides: TGTGCCAGTAGTATCGCCCCGGACAGGGGTCCCTATGGCTACACCTTC. Translation: CASSIAPDRGPYGYTF.

The chain carries TRBV19 and TRBJ1-1, with 9 bases lining up with TRBD1. CDR3 length: 12 amino acids. J was trimmed by 10 bases and V by 9 bases; bases with no gene match: 9. In germline, CDR1 is LNHDA, CDR2 SQIVND (reference sequence). The CDR3 DNA is TGTGCCAGCCGGACAGGGGCTAAGTCAGCTTTCTTT. Its translation is CASRTGAKSAFF.

The chain combines TRBV2 with TRBJ2-5, with a possible D match to TRBD1 (6 bases). Germline V gene lookup returns CDR1 SNHLY and CDR2 FYNNEI. The CDR3 has 14 residues. V was shortened by 7 bases and J by 1 base, with 13 bases between the two germline ends. The CDR3 reads CASNQQGGQETQYF. CDR3 nucleotide sequence: TGTGCCAGCAACCAACAGGGCGGCCAAGAGACCCAGTACTTC.

The sample holds one count of this clone. The chain joins TRBV7-9 to TRBJ2-1; tentative D call: TRBD2 (7 bases). Germline V CDR1 and CDR2: SEHNR, FQNEAQ (reference sequence). The CDR3 totals 16 residues. Trimming removed 5 bases from V and 4 bases from J, with 18 bases in between. This CDR3 is CASSPPRGRVYNEQFF. CDR3 DNA: TGTGCCAGCAGCCCCCCAAGGGGGAGGGTTTACAATGAGCAGTTCTTC.

The chain has TRBV9 and TRBJ1-3; maybe TRBD1 (6 bases). The CDR3 is made up of 16 amino acids. Trimming removed 3 bases at V and 0 bases at J, with 13 bases between. From germline, CDR1 is SGDLS and CDR2 YYNGEE. CDR3 sequence reads: CASSATGPSSGNTIYF. The CDR3 nucleotides read TGTGCCAGCAGCGCCACAGGGCCGAGCTCTGGAAACACCATATATTTT.

This chain connects TRBV19 to TRBJ2-4, with D tentatively TRBD1 (5 bases). V lost 3 bases to trimming and J lost 0 bases, with 12 bases between them. The germline V gene encodes CDR1 LNHDA and CDR2 SQIVND (reference sequence). The length of the CDR3 is 16 residues. The DNA of the CDR3 is TGTGCCAGTAGTATTACAGGCCTACTAGCCAAAAACATTCAGTACTTC. This encodes CASSITGLLAKNIQYF.

The chain links TRBV15 to TRBJ1-5; D is possibly TRBD1 (6 bases). CDR1 is LNHNV and CDR2 is YYDKDF in the germline V gene (reference sequence). V lost 3 bases and J lost 7, with 10 bases in between. The CDR3 consists of 13 residues. CDR3 sequence reads: CATSSFRGQPQHF. The CDR3 DNA reads as TGTGCCACCAGCAGTTTCAGGGGACAGCCCCAGCATTTT.

The V call is TRBV5-1, the J call TRBJ2-7; D might be TRBD2 (5 bases). V was cut by 2 bases and J by 4 bases, with 13 bases left in between. Germline V gene sequence: CDR1 SGHRS, CDR2 YFSETQ. The length of the CDR3 is 14 residues. CDR3 region: CASSLAASRYEQYF. DNA of the CDR3: TGCGCCAGCAGCTTAGCGGCCTCGCGGTACGAGCAGTACTTC. Drawing the rest from reference TRBV5-1 and TRBJ2-7, the complete variable domain is KAGVTQTPRYLIKTRGQQVTLSCSPISGHRSVSWYQQTPGQGLQFLFEYFSETQRNKGNFPGRFSGRQFSNSRSEMNVSTLELGDSALYLCASSLAASRYEQYFGPGTRLTVT.

This clone came up once. The chain has TRBV28 and TRBJ2-5; TRBD2 agrees at 8 bases. This CDR3 has 14 residues. Germline loops: CDR1 MDHEN, CDR2 SYDVKM. V lost 5 bases, J lost 1 base, and 3 bases stayed unmatched. In nucleotides, the CDR3 is TGTGCCAGCAGTCCGCGGGGGGCCCAAGAGACCCAGTACTTC. Translating gives CASSPRGAQETQYF. Filled out from reference TRBV28 and TRBJ2-5, the complete variable domain reads DVKVTQSSRYLVKRTGEKVFLECVQDMDHENMFWYRQDPGLGLRLIYFSYDVKMKEKGDIPEGYSVSREKKERFSLILESASTNQTSMYLCASSPRGAQETQYFGPGTRLLVL.

V gene TRBV28 combines with J gene TRBJ1-1; D uncertain. CDR3 length: 13 amino acids. Germline assignment: CDR1 MDHEN and CDR2 SYDVKM. V lost 7 bases and J lost 2, with 11 bases in between. The CDR3 DNA sequence: TGTGCCAGCAAGGAGGGAGTCAACACTGAAGCTTTCTTT. It yields the protein CASKEGVNTEAFF.

J is TRBJ2-7 and V is TRBV3-1 (or the pseudogene TRBV3-2); D is unresolved. CDR1 is LGHDT and CDR2 is YNNKEL in the germline V gene (reference sequence). This CDR3 comprises 14 residues. The V end lost 1 base, the J end lost 2 bases, and 9 bases lay between the germline ends. The DNA for the CDR3 is TGTGCCAGCAGCCAAGGAGACTGGGCCTACGAGCAGTACTTC. Protein product: CASSQGDWAYEQYF.

The CDR3 DNA reads as TGCAGCGTCGCGCGCAGGGGGCGGGGAGGCTACACCTTC. The encoded protein is CSVARRGRGGYTF. The chain links TRBV29-1 to TRBJ1-2; 8 positions agree with TRBD1. V lost 6 bases to trimming and J lost 8 bases; unmatched junction nucleotides: 11. Germline loops: CDR1 SQVTM, CDR2 ANQGSEA. The CDR3 runs to 13 residues.

V usage is TRBV3-1 (or the pseudogene TRBV3-2) and J usage is TRBJ1-4, with TRBD1 matching 8 bases. The germline CDR1 and CDR2 sequences are LGHDT and YNNKEL (reference sequence). This CDR3 region has 15 residues. V shed 6 bases, J shed 8 bases, and the junction held 11 bases outside the gene matches. CDR3 nucleotide sequence: TGTGCCAGCAGGGACTCCAGGGGGCCGAGAGAAAAACTGTTTTTT. Translation gives CASRDSRGPREKLFF.

This chain connects TRBV11-3 to TRBJ2-2; 7 bases fit TRBD2. CDR3 length: 16 amino acids. V shed 5 bases and J 6 bases; nucleotides not matched to a gene: 12. Germline assignment: CDR1 SGHNT and CDR2 YENEEA. CDR3 sequence (DNA): TGTGCCAGCAGCCCCCCCGGGGGGTTCTTGTCCGGGGAGCTGTTTTTT. It is translated as CASSPPGGFLSGELFF.

This chain joins TRBV7-8 and TRBJ1-2; a weak D match, TRBD1 (6 bases). V was clipped by 5 bases and J by 5 bases, with 15 bases between them. CDR3 length: 14 amino acids. Germline CDR1 and CDR2: SGHVS and FQNEAQ. The CDR3: CASSTNRVWYGYTF. The CDR3 DNA follows: TGTGCCAGCAGCACAAACAGGGTGTGGTATGGCTACACCTTC.

The chain joins TRBV30 to TRBJ1-5; unclear D gene. This CDR3 has 16 residues. The ends were cut back, 1 base at V and 2 bases at J, with 15 bases in the middle. Per germline, CDR1 GTSNPN and CDR2 SVGIG (reference sequence). The CDR3 nucleotides read TGTGCCTGGAGTGCCCCCGCCCGACGGGGCAATCAGCCCCAGCATTTT. It encodes CAWSAPARRGNQPQHF.

V usage is TRBV28 and J usage is TRBJ1-1; D is unresolved. This CDR3 comprises 13 residues. Germline lookup yields CDR1 MDHEN and CDR2 SYDVKM. V shed 7 bases and J shed 0 bases, with 9 bases lying between them. As DNA, the CDR3 is TGTGCCAGCAAGAAACAAATGAACACTGAAGCTTTCTTT. Amino acid sequence: CASKKQMNTEAFF.

This clone was seen a handful of times. The CDR3 bases are TGTGCCAGTAGTACACGAGGAACTGAAGCTTTCTTT. This translates into CASSTRGTEAFF. This chain joins TRBV19 and TRBJ1-1, with D hard to call. The ends were cut back, 4 bases at V and 5 bases at J, with 8 bases in the middle. Germline CDR1 reads LNHDA; CDR2 reads SQIVND (reference sequence). CDR3 length equals 12 residues.

The CDR3 is CASSGITGTHNNEQFF. CDR3 sequence (DNA): TGTGCCAGCAGCGGAATAACAGGGACCCACAACAATGAGCAGTTCTTC. The chain links TRBV9 to TRBJ2-1, with a possible D match to TRBD1 (6 bases). CDR1 and CDR2 from the germline V gene are SGDLS and YYNGEE. The CDR3 runs to 16 residues. V gave up 3 bases and J gave up 5 bases, with 18 bases separating them.

V gene TRBV18 combines with J gene TRBJ1-2; D unresolved. The CDR3 runs to 15 residues. Trimming pared 1 base from V and 6 bases from J, leaving 15 bases between. Germline V CDR1 and CDR2: KGHSH, LQKENI. This chain's CDR3 is CASSPLLENLDGYTF. The DNA for the CDR3 is TGTGCCAGCTCACCACTCCTTGAGAATCTAGATGGCTACACCTTC.

The chain couples TRBV29-1 to TRBJ1-5, with 8 bases aligning to TRBD1. Germline loops: CDR1 SQVTM, CDR2 ANQGSEA. The V gene end was trimmed by 4 bases and the J gene end by 2 bases; junction bases not matched to a gene: 7. This CDR3 has 15 amino acids. CDR3 nucleotides: TGCAGCGTTGGGGGGGGACAGGACCGCAATCAGCCCCAGCATTTT. Amino acids: CSVGGGQDRNQPQHF.

This chain connects TRBV25-1 to TRBJ1-1; 7 positions match TRBD1. The V and J ends lost 5 bases and 3 bases, in that order; junction bases with no gene match: 6. CDR3 length equals 14 residues. Germline CDR1 MGHDK, CDR2 SYGVNS. CDR3 nucleotides: TGTGCCAGCAGTTCACAGGGGAAGGACACTGAAGCTTTCTTT. As protein: CASSSQGKDTEAFF. Using reference TRBV25-1 and TRBJ1-1 for the parts outside the CDR3, the full variable domain is EADIYQTPRYLVIGTGKKITLECSQTMGHDKMYWYQQDPGMELHLIHYSYGVNSTEKGDLSSESTVSRIRTEHFPLTLESARPSHTSQYLCASSSQGKDTEAFFGQGTRLTVV.

V gene TRBV7-2 combines with J gene TRBJ2-2; D is perhaps TRBD2 (7 bases). This CDR3 spans 16 amino acids. Per the germline V gene, CDR1 is SGHTA and CDR2 is FQGNSA. V gave up 4 bases and J gave up 8 bases, with 20 bases separating them. In DNA, the CDR3 is TGTGCCAGCAGCTCCCTGGGGGGGGGCGCGGCAGGGGAGCTGTTTTTT. Amino acids: CASSSLGGGAAGELFF. Drawing the rest from reference TRBV7-2 and TRBJ2-2, the complete variable domain is GAGVSQSPSNKVTEKGKDVELRCDPISGHTALYWYRQSLGQGLEFLIYFQGNSAPDKSGLPSDRFSAERTGGSVSTLTIQRTQQEDSAVYLCASSSLGGGAAGELFFGEGSRLTVL.

This clone was counted between two and nine times. The chain combines TRBV3-1 (or the pseudogene TRBV3-2) with TRBJ1-5; tentative D call: TRBD1 (6 bases). Looked up from germline, CDR1 is LGHDT and CDR2 is YNNKEL (reference sequence). V was shortened by 1 base and J by 1 base, with 11 bases between the two germline ends. The CDR3 contains 16 residues. Here the CDR3 reads CASSQGGGGSNQPQHF. The CDR3 DNA sequence: TGTGCCAGCAGCCAAGGGGGGGGCGGCAGCAATCAGCCCCAGCATTTT.

This chain uses TRBV19 with TRBJ1-2, with 8 positions matching TRBD1. The V gene's germline CDR1 is LNHDA and CDR2 SQIVND (reference sequence). V was pared by 5 bases and J by 6 bases, with 11 bases of the junction left unmatched. This CDR3 is 15 amino acids long. CDR3: CASSAKTGVEDGYTF. The CDR3 coding sequence is TGTGCCAGTAGTGCTAAGACAGGGGTTGAGGATGGCTACACCTTC.